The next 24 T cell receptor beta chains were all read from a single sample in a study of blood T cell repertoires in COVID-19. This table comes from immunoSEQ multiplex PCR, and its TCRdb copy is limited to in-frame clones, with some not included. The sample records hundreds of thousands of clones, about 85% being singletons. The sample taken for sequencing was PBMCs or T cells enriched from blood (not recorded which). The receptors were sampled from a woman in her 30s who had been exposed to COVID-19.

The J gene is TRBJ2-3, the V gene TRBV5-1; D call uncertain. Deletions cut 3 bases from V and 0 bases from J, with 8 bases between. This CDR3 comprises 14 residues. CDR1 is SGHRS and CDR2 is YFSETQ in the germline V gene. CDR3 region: CASSYGASTDTQYF. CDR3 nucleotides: TGCGCCAGCAGCTACGGTGCTAGCACAGATACGCAGTATTTT.

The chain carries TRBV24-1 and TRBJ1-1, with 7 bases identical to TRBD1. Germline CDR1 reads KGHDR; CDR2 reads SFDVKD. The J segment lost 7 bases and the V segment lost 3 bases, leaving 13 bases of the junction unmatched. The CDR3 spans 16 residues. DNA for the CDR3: TGTGCCACCAGTGATCCCCGGACAGGAGAGGGGGGTGAAGCTTTCTTT. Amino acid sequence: CATSDPRTGEGGEAFF.

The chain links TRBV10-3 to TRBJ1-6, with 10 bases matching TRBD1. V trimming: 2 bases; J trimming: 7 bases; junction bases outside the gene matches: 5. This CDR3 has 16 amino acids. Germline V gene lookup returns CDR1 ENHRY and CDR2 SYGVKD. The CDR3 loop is CAISERDRGSNSPLHF. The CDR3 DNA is TGTGCCATCAGTGAGCGGGACAGGGGATCAAATTCACCCCTCCACTTT.

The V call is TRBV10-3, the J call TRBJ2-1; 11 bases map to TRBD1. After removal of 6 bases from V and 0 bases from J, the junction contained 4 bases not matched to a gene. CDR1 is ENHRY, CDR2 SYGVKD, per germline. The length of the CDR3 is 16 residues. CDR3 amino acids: CAIRTGTGGSYNEQFF. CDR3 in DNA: TGTGCCATCAGGACCGGGACAGGGGGCTCCTACAATGAGCAGTTCTTC.

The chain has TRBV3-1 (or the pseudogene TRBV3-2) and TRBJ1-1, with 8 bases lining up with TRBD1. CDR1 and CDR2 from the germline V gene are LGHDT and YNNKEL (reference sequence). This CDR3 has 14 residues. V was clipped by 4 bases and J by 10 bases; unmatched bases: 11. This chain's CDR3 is CASSPGTGGTGAFF. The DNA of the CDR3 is TGTGCCAGCAGCCCAGGCACAGGGGGTACAGGAGCTTTCTTT.

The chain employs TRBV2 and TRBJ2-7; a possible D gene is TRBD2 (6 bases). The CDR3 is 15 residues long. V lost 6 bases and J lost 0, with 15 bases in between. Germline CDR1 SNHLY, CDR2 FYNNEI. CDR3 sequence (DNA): TGTGCCAGCAGGGCCGGGGGTAGGAGCTCCTACGAGCAGTACTTC. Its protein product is CASRAGGRSSYEQYF.

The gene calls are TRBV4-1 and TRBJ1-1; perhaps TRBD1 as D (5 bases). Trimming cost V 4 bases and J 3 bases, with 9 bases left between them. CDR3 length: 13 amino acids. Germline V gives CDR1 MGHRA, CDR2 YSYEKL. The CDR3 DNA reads TGCGCCAGCAGCCCTCAGGGTTACACTGAAGCTTTCTTT. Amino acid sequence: CASSPQGYTEAFF.

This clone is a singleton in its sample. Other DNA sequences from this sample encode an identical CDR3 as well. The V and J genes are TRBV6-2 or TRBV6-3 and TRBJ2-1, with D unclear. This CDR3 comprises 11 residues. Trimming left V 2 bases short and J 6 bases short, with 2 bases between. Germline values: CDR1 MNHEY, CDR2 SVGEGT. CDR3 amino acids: CASSYRNEQFF. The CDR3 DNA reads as TGTGCCAGCAGTTACCGCAATGAGCAGTTCTTC.

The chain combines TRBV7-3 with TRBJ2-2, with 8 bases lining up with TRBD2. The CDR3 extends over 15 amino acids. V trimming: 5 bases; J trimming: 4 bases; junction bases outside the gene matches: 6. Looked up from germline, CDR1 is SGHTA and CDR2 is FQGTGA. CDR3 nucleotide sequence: TGTGCCAGCAGCCCGACTAGCGTGGGCACCGGGGAGCTGTTTTTT. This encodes CASSPTSVGTGELFF.

The CDR3 coding sequence is TGCAGCGCGGAAATGACAGGGTCCAGGCTCTATGGCTACACCTTC. It specifies CSAEMTGSRLYGYTF. The chain carries TRBV29-1 and TRBJ1-2; TRBD1 agrees at 7 bases. The CDR3 covers 15 residues. CDR1 and CDR2 (germline): SQVTM, ANQGSEA. V was pared by 7 bases and J by 4 bases, with 15 bases of the junction left unmatched.

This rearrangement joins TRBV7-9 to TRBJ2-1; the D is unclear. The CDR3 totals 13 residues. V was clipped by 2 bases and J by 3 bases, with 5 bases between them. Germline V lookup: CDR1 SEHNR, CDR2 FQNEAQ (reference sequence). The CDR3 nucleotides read TGTGCCAGCAGCTTACCTAACTACAATGAGCAGTTCTTC. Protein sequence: CASSLPNYNEQFF.

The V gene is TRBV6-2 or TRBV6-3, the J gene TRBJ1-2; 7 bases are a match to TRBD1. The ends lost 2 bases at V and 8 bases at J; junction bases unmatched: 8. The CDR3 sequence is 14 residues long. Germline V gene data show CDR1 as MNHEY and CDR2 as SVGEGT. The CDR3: CASSYARDSGGYTF. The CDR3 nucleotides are TGTGCCAGCAGTTACGCCCGGGACAGTGGGGGCTACACCTTC.

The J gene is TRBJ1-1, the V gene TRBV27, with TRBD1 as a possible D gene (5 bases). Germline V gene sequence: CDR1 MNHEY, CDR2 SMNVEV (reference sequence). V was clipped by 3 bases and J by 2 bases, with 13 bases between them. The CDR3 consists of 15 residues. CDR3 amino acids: CASSFLGGGNTEAFF. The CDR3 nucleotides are TGTGCCAGCAGTTTCCTTGGGGGGGGTAACACTGAAGCTTTCTTT.

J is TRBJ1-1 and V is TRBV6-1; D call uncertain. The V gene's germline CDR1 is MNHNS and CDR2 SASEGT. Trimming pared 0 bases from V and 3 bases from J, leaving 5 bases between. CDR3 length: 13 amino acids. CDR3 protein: CASSEAFYTEAFF. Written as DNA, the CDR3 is TGTGCCAGCAGTGAAGCCTTTTACACTGAAGCTTTCTTT.

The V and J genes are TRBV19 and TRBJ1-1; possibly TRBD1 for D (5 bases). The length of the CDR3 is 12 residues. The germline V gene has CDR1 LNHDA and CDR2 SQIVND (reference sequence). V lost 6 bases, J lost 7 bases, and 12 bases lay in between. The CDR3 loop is CASRIPGLEAFF. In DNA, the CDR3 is TGTGCCAGTAGGATACCGGGACTTGAAGCTTTCTTT.

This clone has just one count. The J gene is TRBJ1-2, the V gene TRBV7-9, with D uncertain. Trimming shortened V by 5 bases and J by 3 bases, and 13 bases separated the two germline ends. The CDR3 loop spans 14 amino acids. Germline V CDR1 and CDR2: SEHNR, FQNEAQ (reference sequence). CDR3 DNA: TGTGCCAGCAGCCAGACAAGCAGGCACTATGGCTACACCTTC. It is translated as CASSQTSRHYGYTF.

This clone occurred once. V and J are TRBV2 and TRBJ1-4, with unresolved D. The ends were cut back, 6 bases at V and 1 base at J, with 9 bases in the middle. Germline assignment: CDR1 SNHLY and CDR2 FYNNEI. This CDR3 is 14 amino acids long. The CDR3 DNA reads TGTGCCAGCAGCGAACGGGGAACTAATGAAAAACTGTTTTTT. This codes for CASSERGTNEKLFF. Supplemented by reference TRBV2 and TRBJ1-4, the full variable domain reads EPEVTQTPSHQVTQMGQEVILRCVPISNHLYFYWYRQILGQKVEFLVSFYNNEISEKSEIFDDQFSVERPDGSNFTLKIRSTKLEDSAMYFCASSERGTNEKLFFGSGTQLSVL.

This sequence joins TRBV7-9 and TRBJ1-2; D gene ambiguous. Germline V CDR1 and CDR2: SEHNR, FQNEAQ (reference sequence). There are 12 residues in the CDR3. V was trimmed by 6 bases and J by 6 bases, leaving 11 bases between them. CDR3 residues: CASREGTDGYTF. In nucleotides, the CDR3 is TGTGCCAGCAGGGAGGGAACGGATGGCTACACCTTC.

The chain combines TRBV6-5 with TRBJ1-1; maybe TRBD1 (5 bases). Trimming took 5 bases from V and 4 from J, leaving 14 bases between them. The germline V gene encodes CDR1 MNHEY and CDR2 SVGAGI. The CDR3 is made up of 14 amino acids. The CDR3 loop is CASSSTGSTTEAFF. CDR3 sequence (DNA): TGTGCCAGCAGTAGCACAGGTAGTACCACTGAAGCTTTCTTT.

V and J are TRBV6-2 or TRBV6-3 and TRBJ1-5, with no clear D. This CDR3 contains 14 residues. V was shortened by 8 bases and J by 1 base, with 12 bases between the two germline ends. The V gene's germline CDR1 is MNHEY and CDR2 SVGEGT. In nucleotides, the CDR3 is TGTGCCAGCCGCCCGGCACAAAGCAATCAGCCCCAGCATTTT. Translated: CASRPAQSNQPQHF.

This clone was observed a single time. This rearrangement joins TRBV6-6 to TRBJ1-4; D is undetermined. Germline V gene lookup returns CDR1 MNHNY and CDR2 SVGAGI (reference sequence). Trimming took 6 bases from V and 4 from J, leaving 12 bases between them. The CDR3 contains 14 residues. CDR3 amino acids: CASSPLNGNEKLFF. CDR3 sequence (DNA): TGTGCCAGCAGCCCCCTCAACGGTAATGAAAAACTGTTTTTT.

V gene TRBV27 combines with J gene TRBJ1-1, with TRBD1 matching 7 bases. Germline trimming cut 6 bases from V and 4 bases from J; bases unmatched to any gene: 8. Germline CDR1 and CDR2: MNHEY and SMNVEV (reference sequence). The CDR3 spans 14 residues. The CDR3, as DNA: TGTGCCAGCAGGACAGGGTACGGTGGCACTGAAGCTTTCTTT. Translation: CASRTGYGGTEAFF.

The CDR3 loop is CASSEVENTEAFF. In DNA form, the CDR3 reads TGTGCCAGTAGTGAGGTAGAGAACACTGAAGCTTTCTTT. The chain couples TRBV19 to TRBJ1-1; D unresolved. Trimming left V 5 bases short and J 1 base short, with 8 bases between. The CDR3 has 13 amino acids. Germline CDR1 is LNHDA and CDR2 is SQIVND (reference sequence). The entire variable domain, with the rest obtained from reference TRBV19 and TRBJ1-1, is as follows: DGGITQSPKYLFRKEGQNVTLSCEQNLNHDAMYWYRQDPGQGLRLIYYSQIVNDFQKGDIAEGYSVSREKKESFPLTVTSAQKNPTAFYLCASSEVENTEAFFGQGTRLTVV.

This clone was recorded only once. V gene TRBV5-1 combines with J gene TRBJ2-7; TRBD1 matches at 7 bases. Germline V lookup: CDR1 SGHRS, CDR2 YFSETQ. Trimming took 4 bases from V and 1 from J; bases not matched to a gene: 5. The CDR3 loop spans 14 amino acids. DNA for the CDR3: TGCGCCAGCAGCCCTCTGACAGGGTCCTACGAGCAGTACTTC. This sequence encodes CASSPLTGSYEQYF.